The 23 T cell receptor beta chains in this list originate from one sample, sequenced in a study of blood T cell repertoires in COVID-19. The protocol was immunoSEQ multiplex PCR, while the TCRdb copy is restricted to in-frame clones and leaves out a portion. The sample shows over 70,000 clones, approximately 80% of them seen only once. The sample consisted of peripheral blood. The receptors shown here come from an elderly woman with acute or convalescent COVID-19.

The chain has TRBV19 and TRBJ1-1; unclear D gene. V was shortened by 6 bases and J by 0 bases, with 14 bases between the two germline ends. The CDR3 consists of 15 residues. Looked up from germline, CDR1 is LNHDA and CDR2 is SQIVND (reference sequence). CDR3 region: CASRFGQTMNTEAFF. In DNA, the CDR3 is TGTGCCAGTAGGTTTGGTCAGACAATGAACACTGAAGCTTTCTTT.

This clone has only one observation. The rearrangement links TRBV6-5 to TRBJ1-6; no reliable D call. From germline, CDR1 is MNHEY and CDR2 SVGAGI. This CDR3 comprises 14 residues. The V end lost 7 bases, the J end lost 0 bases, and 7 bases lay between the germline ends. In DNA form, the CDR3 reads TGTGCCAGCAAGCTGAGCTCCTATAATTCACCCCTCCACTTT. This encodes CASKLSSYNSPLHF.

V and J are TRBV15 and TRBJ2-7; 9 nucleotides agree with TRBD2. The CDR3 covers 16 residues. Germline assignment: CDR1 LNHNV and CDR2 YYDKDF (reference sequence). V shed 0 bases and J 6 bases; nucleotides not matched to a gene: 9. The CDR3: CATSRDARGRGGEQYF. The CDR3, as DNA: TGTGCCACCAGCAGAGATGCTCGCGGGCGGGGGGGCGAGCAGTACTTC.

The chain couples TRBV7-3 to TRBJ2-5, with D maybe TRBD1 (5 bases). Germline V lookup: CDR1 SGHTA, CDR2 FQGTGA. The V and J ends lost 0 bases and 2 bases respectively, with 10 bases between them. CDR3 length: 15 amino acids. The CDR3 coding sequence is TGTGCCAGCAGCTTAACGACAGTTCCTCAAGAGACCCAGTACTTC. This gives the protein CASSLTTVPQETQYF.

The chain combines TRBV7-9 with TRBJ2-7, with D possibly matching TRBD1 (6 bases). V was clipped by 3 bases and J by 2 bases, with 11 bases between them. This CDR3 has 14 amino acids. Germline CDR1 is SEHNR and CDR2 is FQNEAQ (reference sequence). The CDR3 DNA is TGTGCCAGCAGCTTTGGCAGGGGTGCCTACGAGCAGTACTTC. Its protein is CASSFGRGAYEQYF.

The CDR3 bases are TGTGCCAGCAGCCAAGATAAAGGGGCGGGGAGCAATCAGCCCCAGCATTTT. Its protein is CASSQDKGAGSNQPQHF. The rearrangement joins TRBV4-2 to TRBJ1-5; tentatively, D is TRBD1 (5 bases). The germline V gene encodes CDR1 LGHNA and CDR2 YNFKEQ. Trimming pared 0 bases from V and 1 base from J, leaving 13 bases between. The CDR3 extends over 17 amino acids.

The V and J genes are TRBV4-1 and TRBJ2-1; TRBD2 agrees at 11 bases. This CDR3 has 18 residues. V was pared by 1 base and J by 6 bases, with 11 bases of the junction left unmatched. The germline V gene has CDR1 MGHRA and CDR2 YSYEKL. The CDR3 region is CASSQGSRGSGRVNEQFF. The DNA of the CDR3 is TGCGCCAGCAGCCAAGGGTCCCGGGGTAGCGGGAGGGTCAATGAGCAGTTCTTC.

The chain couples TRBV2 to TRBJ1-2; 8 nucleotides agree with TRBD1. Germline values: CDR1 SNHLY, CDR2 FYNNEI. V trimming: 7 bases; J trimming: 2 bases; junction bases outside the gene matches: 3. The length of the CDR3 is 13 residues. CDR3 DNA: TGTGCCAGCAAGCGGGACAGGAACTATGGCTACACCTTC. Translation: CASKRDRNYGYTF.

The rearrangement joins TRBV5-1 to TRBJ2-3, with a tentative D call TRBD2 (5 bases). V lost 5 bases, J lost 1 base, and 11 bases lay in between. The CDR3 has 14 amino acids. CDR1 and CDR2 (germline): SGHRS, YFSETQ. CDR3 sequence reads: CASSSLGGTDTQYF. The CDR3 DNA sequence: TGCGCCAGCAGTTCGCTCGGGGGCACAGATACGCAGTATTTT.

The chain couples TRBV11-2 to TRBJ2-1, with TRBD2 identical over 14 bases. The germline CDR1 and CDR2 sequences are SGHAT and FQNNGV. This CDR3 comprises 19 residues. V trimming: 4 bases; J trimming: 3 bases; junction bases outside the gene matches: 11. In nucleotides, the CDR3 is TGTGCCAGCAGCTCCTACGGGACTAGCGGGAGTAACATCTACAATGAGCAGTTCTTC. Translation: CASSSYGTSGSNIYNEQFF. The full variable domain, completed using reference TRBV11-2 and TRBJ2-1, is EAGVAQSPRYKIIEKRQSVAFWCNPISGHATLYWYQQILGQGPKLLIQFQNNGVVDDSQLPKDRFSAERLKGVDSTLKIQPAKLEDSAVYLCASSSYGTSGSNIYNEQFFGPGTRLTVL.

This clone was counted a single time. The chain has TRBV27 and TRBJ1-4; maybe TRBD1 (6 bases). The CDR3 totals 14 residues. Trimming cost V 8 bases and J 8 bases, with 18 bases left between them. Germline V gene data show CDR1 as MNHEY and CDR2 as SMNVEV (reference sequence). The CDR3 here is CASGKDRRREKLFF. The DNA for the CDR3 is TGTGCCAGCGGAAAGGACAGAAGGAGGGAAAAACTGTTTTTT.

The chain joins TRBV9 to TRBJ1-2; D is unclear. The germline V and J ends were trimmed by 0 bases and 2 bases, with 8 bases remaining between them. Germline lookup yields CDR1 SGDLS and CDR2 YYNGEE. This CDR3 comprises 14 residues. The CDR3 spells CASSVAGANYGYTF. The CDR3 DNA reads TGTGCCAGCAGCGTAGCAGGTGCCAACTATGGCTACACCTTC.

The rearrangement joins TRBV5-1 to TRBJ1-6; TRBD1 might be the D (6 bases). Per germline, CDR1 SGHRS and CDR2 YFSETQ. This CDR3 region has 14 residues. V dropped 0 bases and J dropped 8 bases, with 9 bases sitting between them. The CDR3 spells CASSLGEGDSPLHF. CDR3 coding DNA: TGCGCCAGCAGCTTGGGTGAGGGGGATTCACCCCTCCACTTT.

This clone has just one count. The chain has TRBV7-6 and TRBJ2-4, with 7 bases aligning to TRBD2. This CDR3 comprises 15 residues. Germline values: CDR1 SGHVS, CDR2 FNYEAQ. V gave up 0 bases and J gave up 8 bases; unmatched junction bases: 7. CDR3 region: CASSLAVGGTDIQYF. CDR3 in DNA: TGTGCCAGCAGCTTAGCTGTGGGGGGGACTGACATTCAGTACTTC. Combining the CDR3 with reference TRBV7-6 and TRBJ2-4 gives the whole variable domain GAGVSQSPRYKVTKRGQDVALRCDPISGHVSLYWYRQALGQGPEFLTYFNYEAQQDKSGLPNDRFSAERPEGSISTLTIQRTEQRDSAMYRCASSLAVGGTDIQYFGAGTRLSVL.

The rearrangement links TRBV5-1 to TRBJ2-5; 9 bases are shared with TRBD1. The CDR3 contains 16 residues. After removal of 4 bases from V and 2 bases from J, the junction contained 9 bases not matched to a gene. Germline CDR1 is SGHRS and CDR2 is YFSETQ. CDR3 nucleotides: TGCGCCAGCAGCCTGGGAGGGACAGGGATACAAGAGACCCAGTACTTC. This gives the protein CASSLGGTGIQETQYF.

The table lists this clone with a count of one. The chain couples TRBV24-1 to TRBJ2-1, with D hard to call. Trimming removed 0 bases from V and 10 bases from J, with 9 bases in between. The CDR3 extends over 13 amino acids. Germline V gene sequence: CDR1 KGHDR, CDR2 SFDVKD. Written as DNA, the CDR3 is TGTGCCACCAGTGATTTGCTAGGAGTCGAGCAGTTCTTC. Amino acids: CATSDLLGVEQFF.

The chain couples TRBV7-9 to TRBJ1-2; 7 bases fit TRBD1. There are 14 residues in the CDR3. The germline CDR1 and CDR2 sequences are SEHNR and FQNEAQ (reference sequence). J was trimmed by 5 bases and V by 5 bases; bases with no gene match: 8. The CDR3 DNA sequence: TGTGCCAGCAGCGCGGGACAGATAGCGTATGGCTACACCTTC. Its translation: CASSAGQIAYGYTF.

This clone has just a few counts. DNA of the CDR3: TGTGCCAGCAGCTTGGGATCAGGGCCAGATAGCAATCAGCCCCAGCATTTT. As protein: CASSLGSGPDSNQPQHF. The chain couples TRBV5-8 to TRBJ1-5, with D possibly TRBD1 on 5 matching bases. Germline CDR1 and CDR2: SGHTS and YDEGEE. Trimming pared 0 bases from V and 0 bases from J, leaving 13 bases between. The CDR3 consists of 17 residues.

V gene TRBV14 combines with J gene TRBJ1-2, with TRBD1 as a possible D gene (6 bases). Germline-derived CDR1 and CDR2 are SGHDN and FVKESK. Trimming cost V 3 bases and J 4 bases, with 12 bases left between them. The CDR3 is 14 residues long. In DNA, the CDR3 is TGTGCCAGCAGCCAGGGGGCGGCTATCTATGGCTACACCTTC. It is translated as CASSQGAAIYGYTF.

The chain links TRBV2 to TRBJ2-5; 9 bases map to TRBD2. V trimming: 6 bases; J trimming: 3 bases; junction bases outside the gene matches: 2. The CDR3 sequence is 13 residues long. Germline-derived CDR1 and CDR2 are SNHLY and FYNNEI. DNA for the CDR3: TGTGCCAGCAGACGACTAGCGGAAGAGACCCAGTACTTC. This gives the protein CASRRLAEETQYF.

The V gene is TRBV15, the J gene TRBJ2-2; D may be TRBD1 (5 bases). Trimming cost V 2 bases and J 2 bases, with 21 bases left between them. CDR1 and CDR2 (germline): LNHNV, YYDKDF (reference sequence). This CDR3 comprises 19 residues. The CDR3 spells CATSRTSGPPSHNTGELFF. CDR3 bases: TGTGCCACCAGCAGAACCTCAGGGCCCCCCAGTCACAACACCGGGGAGCTGTTTTTT.

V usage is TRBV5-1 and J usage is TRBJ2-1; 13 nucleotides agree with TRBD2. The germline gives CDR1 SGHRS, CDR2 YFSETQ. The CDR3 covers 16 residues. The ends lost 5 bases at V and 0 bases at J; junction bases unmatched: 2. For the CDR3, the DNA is TGCGCCAGCAGACTAGCGGGGGGGACCTCCTACAATGAGCAGTTCTTC. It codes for CASRLAGGTSYNEQFF. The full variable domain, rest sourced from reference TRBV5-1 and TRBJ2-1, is KAGVTQTPRYLIKTRGQQVTLSCSPISGHRSVSWYQQTPGQGLQFLFEYFSETQRNKGNFPGRFSGRQFSNSRSEMNVSTLELGDSALYLCASRLAGGTSYNEQFFGPGTRLTVL.

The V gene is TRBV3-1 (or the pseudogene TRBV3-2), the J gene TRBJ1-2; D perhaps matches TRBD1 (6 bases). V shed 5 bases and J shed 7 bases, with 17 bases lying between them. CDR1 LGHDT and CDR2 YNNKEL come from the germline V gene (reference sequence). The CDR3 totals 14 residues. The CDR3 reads CASSRLQGDAGYTF. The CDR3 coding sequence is TGTGCCAGCAGCAGATTACAGGGTGACGCTGGCTACACCTTC.